One T cell receptor (beta chain) is described in this entry. Its target is not known. This sample is part of a study of human thymus T cells. The CDR3 spans 12 residues. Germline CDR1 and CDR2: SNHLY and FYNNEI. V lost 8 bases, J lost 0 bases, and 5 bases lay in between. Thymic material originated from resections removed in the course of corrective heart surgery. Donor material was obtained from healthy Finnish infants undergoing corrective surgery for congenital heart defects. Study-level results: Related research examined unrelated individuals and reported that their thymic repertoires overlapped highly. There appeared to be biased usage of V and J genes in thymic and blood repertoires.

Clones were read by immunoSEQ multiplex PCR, and TCRdb kept only the in-frame ones, dropping some. This table has roughly 130,000 clones, just under 95% appearing once. The TCR originated in a boy under three years old with a congenital heart defect but otherwise immunologically healthy. The sample was thymus tissue. The chain recombines TRBV2 with TRBJ2-1, with D unclear. This chain's CDR3 is CASGVSYNEQFF. The CDR3 DNA sequence: TGTGCCAGCGGGGTCTCCTACAATGAGCAGTTCTTC.